The 20 T cell receptor beta chains reported below all come from one sample, sequenced in a study of neurological immune-mediated disorders. TCRdb redid the calling of the 5' RACE reads with MiXCR, one entry per CDR3 protein. This sample has around 55,000 distinct CDR3 sequences, with 4% found just once. The specimen was CD4+ T cells from blood. Every receptor here comes from a woman aged 40 to 50 with multiple sclerosis.

In this sample, this clonotype turned up many times. The chain carries TRBV6-5 and TRBJ1-1, with a possible D match to TRBD1 (5 bases). V was cut by 0 bases and J by 5 bases, with 7 bases left in between. Germline CDR1 and CDR2: MNHEY and SVGAGI. The CDR3 length is 13 residues. In nucleotides, the CDR3 is TGTGCCAGCAGTTACTCGAGGGGAACTGAAGCTTTCTTT. Its protein product is CASSYSRGTEAFF.

The sample holds many counts of this clonotype. V usage is TRBV2 and J usage is TRBJ1-1; D is uncertain. This CDR3 region has 12 residues. V shed 7 bases and J shed 4 bases, with 10 bases lying between them. Germline V gene lookup returns CDR1 SNHLY and CDR2 FYNNEI. The DNA for the CDR3 is TGTGCCAGCACCCCACTGGGCACTGAAGCTTTCTTT. It specifies CASTPLGTEAFF.

Ten or more counts support this clonotype. This sequence joins TRBV7-9 and TRBJ2-2; no firm D call. CDR3 size: 14 residues. V dropped 2 bases and J dropped 1 base, with 5 bases sitting between them. Per germline, CDR1 SEHNR and CDR2 FQNEAQ (reference sequence). CDR3 sequence (DNA): TGTGCCAGCAGCTTAAGGGAGAACACCGGGGAGCTGTTTTTT. It encodes CASSLRENTGELFF.

The sample holds many counts of this clonotype. V and J are TRBV27 and TRBJ1-4; 9 bases map to TRBD1. The CDR3 has 14 amino acids. Germline-derived CDR1 and CDR2 are MNHEY and SMNVEV (reference sequence). V lost 8 bases to trimming and J lost 5 bases; unmatched junction nucleotides: 6. The CDR3 DNA reads as TGTGCCAGCGGGCCGGGACAGGGAAATGAAAAACTGTTTTTT. Translated: CASGPGQGNEKLFF. Together with reference TRBV27 and TRBJ1-4, the CDR3 gives the full variable domain: EAQVTQNPRYLITVTGKKLTVTCSQNMNHEYMSWYRQDPGLGLRQIYYSMNVEVTDKGDVPEGYKVSRKEKRNFPLILESPSPNQTSLYFCASGPGQGNEKLFFGSGTQLSVL.

This clonotype was found many times. The rearrangement uses TRBV20-1 and TRBJ2-1, with D maybe TRBD2 (5 bases). The V end lost 5 bases, the J end lost 4 bases, and 15 bases lay between the germline ends. Germline assignment: CDR1 DFQATT and CDR2 SNEGSKA (reference sequence). The CDR3 length is 14 residues. CDR3 in amino acids: CSAPFVRGYNEQFF. In DNA, the CDR3 is TGCAGTGCTCCCTTTGTTCGGGGATACAATGAGCAGTTCTTC.

A single count supports this clonotype. This may stem from a read error, because a much larger clone lies one nucleotide away. The chain is built from TRBV6-6 and TRBJ2-1; TRBD2 aligns across 7 bases. V shed 7 bases, J shed 9 bases, and the junction held 15 bases outside the gene matches. The germline CDR1 and CDR2 sequences are MNHNY and SVGAGI (reference sequence). CDR3 length equals 15 residues. In DNA form, the CDR3 reads TGTGCCAGCACCTCGGGGGACTACCCTAACAGTGAGCAGTTCTTC. Translation gives CASTSGDYPNSEQFF.

This clonotype was detected ten times or more. The chain couples TRBV20-1 to TRBJ1-6, with D unresolved. The CDR3 is made up of 13 amino acids. Looked up from germline, CDR1 is DFQATT and CDR2 is SNEGSKA (reference sequence). V gave up 3 bases and J gave up 6 bases, with 9 bases separating them. The CDR3 loop reads CSASEGINSPLHF. The CDR3 DNA reads as TGCAGTGCTAGTGAGGGCATTAATTCACCCCTCCACTTT.

The sample holds many counts of this clonotype. The chain is built from TRBV29-1 and TRBJ1-1; a weak D match, TRBD1 (5 bases). Per germline, CDR1 SQVTM and CDR2 ANQGSEA. The V end was cut by 2 bases, the J end by 3 bases, with 10 bases between. This CDR3 region has 13 residues. CDR3 sequence: CSVESGMDTEAFF. Written as DNA, the CDR3 is TGCAGCGTTGAATCAGGGATGGACACTGAAGCTTTCTTT.

This clonotype came up many times. The chain joins TRBV9 to TRBJ2-7, with TRBD2 identical over 9 bases. V trimming: 0 bases; J trimming: 3 bases; junction bases outside the gene matches: 4. This CDR3 region has 15 residues. Germline values: CDR1 SGDLS, CDR2 YYNGEE. The CDR3 DNA reads TGTGCCAGCAGCGTAGATCTAGCGGGGATCTACGAGCAGTACTTC. Its protein is CASSVDLAGIYEQYF.

The chain uses TRBV7-6 and TRBJ1-2, with D possibly being TRBD1 (5 bases). The V end was cut by 5 bases, the J end by 5 bases, with 15 bases between. The CDR3 has 14 residues. The V gene's germline CDR1 is SGHVS and CDR2 FNYEAQ. The CDR3 DNA reads as TGTGCCAGCAGCCGGAGCTGGGGGGAGTATGGCTACACCTTC. This gives the protein CASSRSWGEYGYTF.

This clonotype was counted many times. The V gene is TRBV3-1, the J gene TRBJ2-1; 9 nucleotides line up with TRBD2. The germline V gene has CDR1 LGHDT and CDR2 YNNKEL (reference sequence). The junction had 12 bases not matched to a gene; V was cut back by 4 bases and J by 8 bases. The CDR3 covers 16 residues. The CDR3: CASSPWGGGAGDEQFF. CDR3 nucleotides: TGTGCCAGCAGCCCCTGGGGCGGGGGGGCCGGGGATGAGCAGTTCTTC.

This clonotype was observed many times. The chain combines TRBV6-5 with TRBJ2-7, with D possibly being TRBD1 or TRBD2 (5 bases each). This CDR3 is built from 14 residues. V lost 5 bases and J 2 bases, leaving 13 bases between the germline ends. Per germline, CDR1 MNHEY and CDR2 SVGAGI. The CDR3 loop reads CASSPGMGPYEQYF. For the CDR3, the DNA is TGTGCCAGCAGTCCCGGGATGGGACCCTACGAGCAGTACTTC.

This clonotype was observed at least ten times. This chain connects TRBV7-9 to TRBJ1-1, with D maybe TRBD1 (5 bases). This CDR3 has 13 amino acids. The V end was cut by 5 bases, the J end by 5 bases, with 12 bases between. The germline V gene has CDR1 SEHNR and CDR2 FQNEAQ (reference sequence). In DNA, the CDR3 is TGTGCCAGCAGCCTCCATGGGGGGACTGAAGCTTTCTTT. Translated, it gives CASSLHGGTEAFF.

This clonotype appeared many times. The CDR3 here is CSATRDGGTEAFF. For the CDR3, the DNA is TGCAGTGCTACCCGGGACGGGGGCACTGAAGCTTTCTTT. This sequence joins TRBV20-1 and TRBJ1-1; D might be TRBD1 (5 bases). Germline values: CDR1 DFQATT, CDR2 SNEGSKA (reference sequence). The germline V and J ends were trimmed by 4 bases and 4 bases, with 13 bases remaining between them. The CDR3 runs to 13 residues.

In its sample, this clonotype was seen many times. This chain joins TRBV4-2 and TRBJ2-3, with TRBD2 matching 10 bases. The germline CDR1 and CDR2 sequences are LGHNA and YNFKEQ. V lost 0 bases to trimming and J lost 6 bases; unmatched junction nucleotides: 3. The CDR3 is made up of 15 amino acids. CDR3 coding DNA: TGTGCCAGCAGCCAAGATGCTAGCGGGGGTGATACGCAGTATTTT. This codes for CASSQDASGGDTQYF.

This clonotype has a count of ten or more. The rearrangement joins TRBV12-3 or TRBV12-4 to TRBJ2-1, with D possibly matching TRBD1 (6 bases). The CDR3 loop spans 15 amino acids. Trimming shortened V by 6 bases and J by 0 bases, and 12 bases separated the two germline ends. The CDR3 loop reads CASRAQGSSYNEQFF. The DNA of the CDR3 is TGTGCCAGCAGGGCTCAGGGGTCCTCCTACAATGAGCAGTTCTTC.

This clonotype was counted at least ten times. J is TRBJ2-1 and V is TRBV12-3 or TRBV12-4; D call uncertain. The CDR3 extends over 13 amino acids. The germline V and J ends were trimmed by 1 base and 8 bases, with 9 bases remaining between them. The CDR3 spells CASSLGGGDEQFF. Written as DNA, the CDR3 is TGTGCCAGCAGTTTAGGAGGCGGCGATGAGCAGTTCTTC.

The table lists this clonotype with many counts. The chain links TRBV7-2 to TRBJ2-5; TRBD1 aligns across 7 bases. CDR1 SGHTA and CDR2 FQGNSA come from the germline V gene. V gave up 4 bases and J gave up 4 bases; unmatched junction bases: 6. The CDR3 has 14 amino acids. Here the CDR3 DNA reads TGTGCCAGCAGCTCCCACAGGGGTGGAGAGACCCAGTACTTC. Translation gives CASSSHRGGETQYF.

This clonotype was seen many times. The chain links TRBV5-1 to TRBJ2-3; possible D gene TRBD1, 5 bases. Trimming pared 5 bases from V and 5 bases from J, leaving 9 bases between. The germline V gene has CDR1 SGHRS and CDR2 YFSETQ. The CDR3 has 12 amino acids. CDR3 bases: TGCGCCAGCAGAGGGGAAGGAGATACGCAGTATTTT. Protein: CASRGEGDTQYF.

This clonotype appeared a few times. A much larger clone lies one base from this, so it may be a read error. V gene TRBV9 combines with J gene TRBJ1-2; tentatively, D is TRBD1 (5 bases). The length of the CDR3 is 14 residues. Germline lookup yields CDR1 SGDLS and CDR2 YYNGEE. This CDR3 is CVSSETTASLGYTF. In nucleotides, the CDR3 is TGTGTCAGCAGCGAAACGACAGCCTCCCTCGGCTACACCTTC.